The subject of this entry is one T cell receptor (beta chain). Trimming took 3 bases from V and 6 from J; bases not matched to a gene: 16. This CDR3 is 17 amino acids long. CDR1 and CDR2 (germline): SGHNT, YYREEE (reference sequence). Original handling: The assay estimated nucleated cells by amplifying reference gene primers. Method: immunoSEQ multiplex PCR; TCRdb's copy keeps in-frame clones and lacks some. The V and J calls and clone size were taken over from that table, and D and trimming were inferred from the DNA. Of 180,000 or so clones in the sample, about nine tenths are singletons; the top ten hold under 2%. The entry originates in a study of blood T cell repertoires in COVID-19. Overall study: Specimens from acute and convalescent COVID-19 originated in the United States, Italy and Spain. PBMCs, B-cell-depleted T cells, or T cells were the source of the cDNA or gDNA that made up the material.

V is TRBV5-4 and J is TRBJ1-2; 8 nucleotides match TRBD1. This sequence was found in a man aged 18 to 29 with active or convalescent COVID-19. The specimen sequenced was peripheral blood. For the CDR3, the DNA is TGTGCCAGCAGCTCACAACAACAGAACAGGGGGTTGAATGGCTACACCTTC. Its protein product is CASSSQQQNRGLNGYTF.